The 4 T cell receptor beta chains in this list originate from one sample, sequenced in a study of T cells in localized non-small cell lung cancer. Assay used: immunoSEQ multiplex PCR; TCRdb lists only in-frame clones, some missing. The sample lists about 29,000 clones, 80% to 90% seen once, with over 9% in the top ten. The material was peripheral blood, obtained before any cancer treatment. Every receptor here comes from a woman aged 35-70 years with stage I lung adenocarcinoma.

The chain carries TRBV2 and TRBJ2-7; TRBD1 agrees at 9 bases. Looked up from germline, CDR1 is SNHLY and CDR2 is FYNNEI. The CDR3 length is 13 residues. The trim removed 10 bases at V and 4 bases at J, leaving 8 bases unmatched. The CDR3 loop reads CATGGTGSYEQYF. The CDR3 DNA reads as TGTGCCACGGGCGGGACAGGGTCTTACGAGCAGTACTTC. The full variable domain, rest sourced from reference TRBV2 and TRBJ2-7, is EPEVTQTPSHQVTQMGQEVILRCVPISNHLYFYWYRQILGQKVEFLVSFYNNEISEKSEIFDDQFSVERPDGSNFTLKIRSTKLEDSAMYFCATGGTGSYEQYFGPGTRLTVT.

This chain uses TRBV14 with TRBJ1-1, with 8 bases that match TRBD1. Germline assignment: CDR1 SGHDN and CDR2 FVKESK. This CDR3 comprises 15 residues. V trimming: 5 bases; J trimming: 4 bases; junction bases outside the gene matches: 9. The CDR3 loop reads CASSFLAGGRTEAFF. In DNA, the CDR3 is TGTGCCAGCAGCTTCCTCGCAGGGGGCCGCACTGAAGCTTTCTTT.

The rearrangement links TRBV5-1 to TRBJ2-5; the D gene is possibly TRBD1 (7 bases). The CDR3 spans 15 residues. The germline V gene encodes CDR1 SGHRS and CDR2 YFSETQ. V gave up 4 bases and J gave up 8 bases, with 21 bases separating them. The CDR3 sequence is CASSPEGAPRVTQYF. In nucleotides, the CDR3 is TGCGCCAGCAGCCCGGAGGGGGCACCCCGGGTAACCCAGTACTTC.

The sample holds one count of this clone. The chain combines TRBV4-1 with TRBJ1-4, with D hard to call. Trimming took off 3 bases at V and 3 bases at J, with 11 bases between the two ends. The CDR3 loop spans 15 amino acids. The germline V gene encodes CDR1 MGHRA and CDR2 YSYEKL. CDR3 loop: CASSQNQAPNEKLFF. DNA for the CDR3: TGCGCCAGCAGCCAGAACCAGGCCCCTAATGAAAAACTGTTTTTT.